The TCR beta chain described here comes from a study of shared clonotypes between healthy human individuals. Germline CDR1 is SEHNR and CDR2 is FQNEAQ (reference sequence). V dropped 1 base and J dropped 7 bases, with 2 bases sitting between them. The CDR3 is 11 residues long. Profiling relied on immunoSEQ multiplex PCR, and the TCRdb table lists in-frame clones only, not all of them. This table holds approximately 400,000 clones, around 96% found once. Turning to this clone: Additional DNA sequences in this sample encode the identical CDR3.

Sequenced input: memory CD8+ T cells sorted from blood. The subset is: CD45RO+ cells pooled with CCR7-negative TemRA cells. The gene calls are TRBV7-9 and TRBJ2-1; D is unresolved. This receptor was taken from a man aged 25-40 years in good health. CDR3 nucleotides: TGTGCCAGCAGCTTAGGAAATGAGCAGTTCTTC. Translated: CASSLGNEQFF.